This note documents a single T cell receptor beta chain sequence. It was from alopecia areata patients that lesional scalp punch biopsies and peripheral blood were collected. This sample is part of a study of CD8+ T cells in alopecia areata. Looking at the study overall: The duration of tofacitinib was 6 to 18 months, with 6 months off drug afterward.

V lost 0 bases, J lost 10 bases, and 13 bases lay in between. Per the germline V gene, CDR1 is ENHRY and CDR2 is SYGVKD. The CDR3 runs to 15 residues. cDNA prepared by RNA extraction and subsequent reverse transcription served as the template for sequencing. TCRdb keeps only in-frame clones here, not all; method: immunoSEQ multiplex PCR. Among 110,000 to 150,000 clones listed, about 60% were seen once. This TCR was recovered from a human donor with alopecia areata. Sequencing used CD4+ T cells sorted from blood, obtained at week 0. The chain carries TRBV10-3 and TRBJ1-6; perhaps TRBD1 as D (6 bases). The chain's CDR3 is CAISESTRGRSPLHF. CDR3 nucleotides: TGTGCCATCAGTGAGTCGACCAGGGGAAGATCACCCCTCCACTTT.